What follows are 3 T cell receptor beta chains derived from one specimen sequenced in a study of control samples from healthy donors and cancer patients. Here immunoSEQ multiplex PCR was the method, and the copy in TCRdb shows in-frame clones only, minus some. Of roughly 160,000 clones in the sample, roughly 88% were seen once. Sequencing used blood. All receptors derive from a woman in her twenties or thirties in good health.

The gene calls are TRBV24-1 and TRBJ2-5; 10 nucleotides line up with TRBD1. The CDR3 totals 15 residues. J was trimmed by 5 bases and V by 4 bases; bases with no gene match: 6. Germline values: CDR1 KGHDR, CDR2 SFDVKD. CDR3: CATSDPDRGNETQYF. The CDR3 bases are TGTGCCACCAGTGACCCGGACAGGGGGAATGAGACCCAGTACTTC.

The chain links TRBV7-9 to TRBJ1-2; 11 nucleotides align to TRBD1. This CDR3 spans 16 amino acids. Unmatched junction bases numbered 8, after V lost 1 base and J lost 7 bases. Germline assignment: CDR1 SEHNR and CDR2 FQNEAQ (reference sequence). CDR3 bases: TGTGCCAGCAGCTTAGGGGTTGGACAGGGGGCGCGTGGCTACACCTTC. Amino acids: CASSLGVGQGARGYTF.

The J gene is TRBJ1-1, the V gene TRBV19; D perhaps matches TRBD1 (5 bases). V was pared by 2 bases and J by 5 bases, with 12 bases between. This CDR3 spans 14 amino acids. CDR1 and CDR2 (germline): LNHDA, SQIVND (reference sequence). The CDR3 region has the DNA TGTGCCAGTAGTATAAAGGCGGGGGGGACTGAAGCTTTCTTT. It codes for CASSIKAGGTEAFF.